This is a list of T cell receptor beta chains from one sample in a study of T-cell reconstitution after alpha-beta-depleted transplantation in children. TCRdb reprocessed the PCR reads with MiXCR, giving one entry per CDR3 protein. The repertoire holds about 98,000 distinct CDR3 sequences, with less than 25% as singletons. The sample here was PBMCs, taken before TCRalphabeta/CD19-depleted stem cell transplant. These receptors came from a boy aged 2 to 10 with acute lymphoblastic leukemia, due to receive a stem cell transplant. Both conserved end residues are part of each CDR3. Each record gives: J gene, V gene, D gene, clone size, CDR3 DNA, CDR3 protein. The D gene is left open where the match is weak. Only part of the rows carry a size: once, few, many, or a class if the clone is expanded.

J: TRBJ2-5
V: TRBV12-3/TRBV12-4
D: .
size: few
DNA: TGTGCCAGCAGTCGAAGCAGGGGGGACCAAGAGACCCAGTACTTC
CDR3: CASSRSRGDQETQYF

J: TRBJ1-6
V: TRBV7-9
D: .
size: .
DNA: TGTGCCAGCAGCTTAGGTCGCACAGGGACGCCACCCCTCCACTTT
CDR3: CASSLGRTGTPPLHF

J: TRBJ1-1
V: TRBV15
D: .
size: .
DNA: TGTGCCACCAGCAGAGACCCTACAGGGGAAGCTTTCTTT
CDR3: CATSRDPTGEAFF

J: TRBJ2-7
V: TRBV28
D: TRBD2
size: few
DNA: TGTGCCACCGCTGGGGGTAGCGGGAGACATCGAGAGCAGTACTTC
CDR3: CATAGGSGRHREQYF

J: TRBJ2-7
V: TRBV6-2/TRBV6-3
D: .
size: few
DNA: TGTGCCAGCAGTTACAATCTGGACAGATACTCCTACGAGCAGTACTTC
CDR3: CASSYNLDRYSYEQYF

J: TRBJ2-1
V: TRBV7-2
D: .
size: .
DNA: TGTGCCAGCAGCTTAGGTAGCGGAGGGGTCTATGAGCAGTTCTTC
CDR3: CASSLGSGGVYEQFF

J: TRBJ2-3
V: TRBV6-4
D: TRBD1
size: many
DNA: TGTGCCAGCAGTTCCGGGACAGGCACAGATACGCAGTATTTT
CDR3: CASSSGTGTDTQYF

J: TRBJ2-5
V: TRBV7-2
D: TRBD1
size: few
DNA: TGTGCCAGCAGCCGAAGGACAGGGCCTCAAGAGACCCAGTACTTC
CDR3: CASSRRTGPQETQYF

J: TRBJ1-1
V: TRBV20-1
D: TRBD1
size: few
DNA: TGCAGTGCTGTCCGGGACAGGGTAGTAACTGAAGCTTTCTTT
CDR3: CSAVRDRVVTEAFF

J: TRBJ2-1
V: TRBV5-1
D: TRBD2
size: few
DNA: TGCGCCAGCAGCTTACAGAGGACTAGCGGGCTAGATGAGCAGTTCTTC
CDR3: CASSLQRTSGLDEQFF

J: TRBJ2-4
V: TRBV6-2/TRBV6-3
D: TRBD1
size: few
DNA: TGTGCCAGCAGTCGCCGGGACAGGGTACGCGGAGGACTAGCCAAAAACATTCAGTACTTC
CDR3: CASSRRDRVRGGLAKNIQYF

J: TRBJ2-3
V: TRBV7-9
D: TRBD2
size: few
DNA: TGTGCCAGCAGCTCGGGACTAGCTCTACATACGCAGTATTTT
CDR3: CASSSGLALHTQYF

J: TRBJ1-1
V: TRBV6-2/TRBV6-3
D: .
size: few
DNA: TGTGCCAGCAGACAAGTGCCAGGGGATACTGAAGCTTTCTTT
CDR3: CASRQVPGDTEAFF

J: TRBJ2-1
V: TRBV20-1
D: TRBD2
size: few
DNA: TGCAGTGCGGCGACTAGCGGAACTGTGAGTGAGCAGTTCTTC
CDR3: CSAATSGTVSEQFF

J: TRBJ2-5
V: TRBV7-9
D: .
size: .
DNA: TGTGCCAGCAGCGATGTTGGCGTACAAGAGACCCAGTACTTC
CDR3: CASSDVGVQETQYF

J: TRBJ2-1
V: TRBV28
D: .
size: few
DNA: TGTGCCACCGACCCCAACAATGAGCAGTTCTTC
CDR3: CATDPNNEQFF

J: TRBJ2-1
V: TRBV9
D: .
size: .
DNA: TGTGCCAGCAGCGTAGGTTTAAGTAGCGGAGACAATGAGCAGTTCTTC
CDR3: CASSVGLSSGDNEQFF

J: TRBJ2-2
V: TRBV20-1
D: .
size: .
DNA: TGCAGTGCTAGAGGTAGCGGAGGGGACGTCGGGGAGCTGTTTTTT
CDR3: CSARGSGGDVGELFF

J: TRBJ2-5
V: TRBV7-2
D: .
size: .
DNA: TGTGCCAGCAGCAGGGGGGCTGGCGGAGGGGCCGGAGAGACCCAGTACTTC
CDR3: CASSRGAGGGAGETQYF

J: TRBJ2-3
V: TRBV11-2
D: TRBD2
size: few
DNA: TGTGCCAGCAGCCCCCGTCCGGTAGCGGGGTACACAGATACGCAGTATTTT
CDR3: CASSPRPVAGYTDTQYF

J: TRBJ2-1
V: TRBV20-1
D: TRBD2
size: few
DNA: TGCAGTGCAATAGGGACTAGCGGAGGGGCCAATGAGCAGTTCTTC
CDR3: CSAIGTSGGANEQFF

J: TRBJ2-1
V: TRBV15
D: TRBD2
size: many
DNA: TGTGCCACCAGCAGAGATCCCCCTAGCGGGTTTTACAATGAGCAGTTCTTC
CDR3: CATSRDPPSGFYNEQFF

J: TRBJ2-7
V: TRBV20-1
D: TRBD2
size: many
DNA: TGCAGTGCTAGCCCGACTAGCGGAGTTTACGAGCAGTACTTC
CDR3: CSASPTSGVYEQYF

J: TRBJ1-1
V: TRBV29-1
D: .
size: few
DNA: TGCAGCGTAAACGAAGGGACGAACACTGAAGCTTTCTTT
CDR3: CSVNEGTNTEAFF

J: TRBJ2-7
V: TRBV27
D: .
size: few
DNA: TGTGCCAGCAGTTCGGGGGCGTACGGCTCCTACGAGCAGTACTTC
CDR3: CASSSGAYGSYEQYF

J: TRBJ2-2
V: TRBV27
D: .
size: .
DNA: TGTGCCAGCAGTTTATCGAAGGGTAGAGGGCGAGCGAACACCGGGGAGCTGTTTTTT
CDR3: CASSLSKGRGRANTGELFF

J: TRBJ2-4
V: TRBV28
D: .
size: .
DNA: TGTGCCAGCAGTTCGGCCGCCCTAGGCCGGAAAAACATTCAGTACTTC
CDR3: CASSSAALGRKNIQYF

J: TRBJ1-6
V: TRBV6-6
D: .
size: .
DNA: TGTGCCAGCAGTAGCTCGACAGACTCACCCCTCCACTTT
CDR3: CASSSSTDSPLHF

J: TRBJ1-1
V: TRBV6-5
D: .
size: few
DNA: TGTGCCAGCAGTTTCCCGGGACACAGAAACACTGAAGCTTTCTTT
CDR3: CASSFPGHRNTEAFF

J: TRBJ2-7
V: TRBV12-3/TRBV12-4
D: .
size: .
DNA: TGTGCCAGCAGTTCCCAGCGCGGAGGGGCCCCCTACGAGCAGTACTTC
CDR3: CASSSQRGGAPYEQYF

J: TRBJ2-1
V: TRBV13
D: .
size: .
DNA: TGTGCCAGCAGCTTAGAGGTTCTGGTGACGGACAATGAGCAGTTCTTC
CDR3: CASSLEVLVTDNEQFF

J: TRBJ1-1
V: TRBV6-1
D: .
size: .
DNA: TGTGCCAGCAGTGATAGGTTGGTCGGCTTGAACACTGAAGCTTTCTTT
CDR3: CASSDRLVGLNTEAFF

J: TRBJ2-5
V: TRBV5-6
D: TRBD2
size: few
DNA: TGTGCCAGCAGCTTGGGGGAGGGCTACCAAGAGACCCAGTACTTC
CDR3: CASSLGEGYQETQYF

J: TRBJ2-1
V: TRBV4-3
D: .
size: few
DNA: TGCGCCAGCAGCCAAGATAGCGGCTCCTACAATGAGCAGTTCTTC
CDR3: CASSQDSGSYNEQFF

J: TRBJ2-3
V: TRBV5-6
D: .
size: many
DNA: TGTGCCAGCAGCTTGAGGATGGTAAGGAGCACAGATACGCAGTATTTT
CDR3: CASSLRMVRSTDTQYF

J: TRBJ2-1
V: TRBV27
D: TRBD2
size: .
DNA: TGTGCCAGCAGTTCATACCTAGCGGGAGGACCGTCTAATGAGCAGTTCTTC
CDR3: CASSSYLAGGPSNEQFF

J: TRBJ2-7
V: TRBV2
D: .
size: .
DNA: TGTGCCAGCAGCCGGAGACTAGAACCCTACGAGCAGTACTTC
CDR3: CASSRRLEPYEQYF

J: TRBJ2-5
V: TRBV19
D: TRBD1
size: .
DNA: TGTGCCAGTAGCCCTCGGGACAGCCAAGAGACCCAGTACTTC
CDR3: CASSPRDSQETQYF

J: TRBJ1-1
V: TRBV29-1
D: .
size: few
DNA: TGCAGCGTTCAACAGGGCGCGGTGAACACTGAAGCTTTCTTT
CDR3: CSVQQGAVNTEAFF

J: TRBJ2-1
V: TRBV20-1
D: .
size: .
DNA: TGCAGTGCTAGATCGCGCGGAGTCTACAATGAGCAGTTCTTC
CDR3: CSARSRGVYNEQFF

J: TRBJ2-1
V: TRBV7-2
D: .
size: .
DNA: TGTGCCAGCAGCGAAATGAGGGGAAGCTCCTACAATGAGCAGTTCTTC
CDR3: CASSEMRGSSYNEQFF

J: TRBJ2-3
V: TRBV20-1
D: .
size: .
DNA: TGCAGTGCTAGAGATGGGAGGCGGAGCACAGATACGCAGTATTTT
CDR3: CSARDGRRSTDTQYF

J: TRBJ2-7
V: TRBV28
D: .
size: many
DNA: TGTGCCAGCAGTTTAGGGGGCGAGCAGTACTTC
CDR3: CASSLGGEQYF

J: TRBJ2-7
V: TRBV20-1
D: .
size: .
DNA: TGCAGTGCTAGAGCGTCTTACGAGCAGTACTTC
CDR3: CSARASYEQYF

J: TRBJ1-2
V: TRBV3-1
D: .
size: .
DNA: TGTGCCAGCAGGCAAGGGCCAGGGAGTGGCTACACCTTC
CDR3: CASRQGPGSGYTF

J: TRBJ1-5
V: TRBV5-5
D: .
size: .
DNA: TGTGCCAGCAGCTTGGCAGCCCAGGGCAATCAGCCCCAGCATTTT
CDR3: CASSLAAQGNQPQHF

J: TRBJ2-3
V: TRBV4-2
D: TRBD2
size: .
DNA: TGTGCCAGCAGCACCGGGACTAGCGGCACTGGAACAGATACGCAGTATTTT
CDR3: CASSTGTSGTGTDTQYF

J: TRBJ2-1
V: TRBV7-8
D: .
size: few
DNA: TGTGCCAGCAGCCCCCCCCAGAGGTACAATGAGCAGTTCTTC
CDR3: CASSPPQRYNEQFF